The clone carrying this T cell receptor beta chain was detected only a few times. The target antigen is unknown. The sample originates from a study of T cell repertoires in cytomegalovirus infection. Overall study context: Public TCR beta signatures marked donors with CMV infection and the matching HLA. Notes on the study in general: It was HLA-C-restricted CMV-specific TCR beta clonotypes that dominated the response ex vivo. The cumulative frequency of public TCR beta families distinguished individuals who carried CMV together with the relevant HLA.

TCRdb reanalysed the reads using MiXCR and keeps one entry per CDR3 protein. This sample has fewer than 1,000,000 distinct CDR3 sequences, with around 32% found just once. This CDR3 spans 17 amino acids. Germline values: CDR1 MNHEY, CDR2 SMNVEV (reference sequence). Trimming cost V 2 bases and J 0 bases, with 13 bases left between them. The clonotype was recovered from a human donor in good health (CMV status not recorded). Some clones in this sample may be carry-over from other donors' samples. Sequenced here: cultured CD8+ T cells from PBMCs, sampled from culture after CMV antigen stimulation. The chain carries TRBV27 and TRBJ1-4; D possibly corresponds to TRBD1 (5 bases). In DNA, the CDR3 is TGTGCCAGCAGTTTAGAGGGGTCACCTGCAACTAATGAAAAACTGTTTTTT. This sequence encodes CASSLEGSPATNEKLFF.